This paragraph covers one TCR beta chain sequence. The antigen this receptor binds is unknown. There are no base qualities to consult, and no much larger clone falls within one base. TCR beta CDR3 regions were amplified by multiplex PCR with the immunoSEQ immune profiling system according to the manufacturer's instructions. Sequencing was performed on an Illumina NextSeq system. On the authors' methods: The immunoSEQ Analyzer platform handled processing of the sequence data, and clonality was calculated by taking the square root of Simpson's index of productive rearrangements. Similarity in V and J usage was quantified by Jensen-Shannon distance, and CDR3 generation probabilities were calculated with OLGA. The researchers looked up shared CDR3 sequences in the immuneACCESS database (August 2020) and in VDJdb (December 2020). As stored in TCRdb, this immuneACCESS dataset retains in-frame rearrangements with V and J assigned. A fraction of the clones does not appear; measured against another copy, unresolved V genes explain less than half of the discrepancy, and the remainder lacks a known reason. V and J calls and clone size come straight from that table; D and trimming were deduced from the DNA. This sample lists about 14,000 clones; about 93% were detected once. The leading ten clones occupy about a tenth of the sample.

The twin pairs came from the European Cystic Fibrosis Twin and Sibling Study Cohort, which recruited patients from over a hundred CF clinics across 14 European countries. Both zygosity and CFTR genotype were checked in-house, and zygosity was tested with multiplex PCR across nine short tandem repeat loci. Each twin gave a peripheral blood sample, and clinical parameters were documented on that same day of blood sampling. Genomic DNA was isolated from peripheral blood cells with phenol/chloroform and kept in TE buffer at 4 degrees C. This sample was taken from a study of monozygotic twins with cystic fibrosis (dated by TCRdb to the early 2020s). As for the study more broadly: Around 3 micrograms of fragmented DNA went through approximately 15 PCR cycles to produce barcoded libraries. Data for three of the twin pairs had been reported previously in another context. On the day of blood sampling, twins were ranked among about 960 cohort participants for weight-for-height and for FEVPerc (FEV1 disease centile). TCR beta repertoires were compared within and between 16 monozygotic twin pairs with cystic fibrosis so that genetic influence on V and J gene usage could be assessed. The cohort comprised ten female and six male twin pairs aged about 2.0 to 40 years, median 9.1 years, mostly children and adolescents.

Results and caveats for the whole study, not just this receptor: V gene usage was most similar to the co-twin for 13 of 16 pairs, and J usage for 8 of 16 pairs, suggesting genetic constraints. Nucleotide-identical clonotype sharing was significantly higher within monozygotic CF twin pairs than between unrelated CF individuals (P = 0.000026, Mann-Whitney). Simpson clonality was generally low (median around 0.01), suggesting a naive-dominated repertoire, with higher clonality in the most severely affected patients. Only a small cohort was studied, and no association of shared CDR3 numbers with age, concordance or disease severity was found.

Input material: blood. This sequence was found in a girl aged 2 to 10 with cystic fibrosis.

This receptor carries the CDR3 CASSDQTRGLADSYEQYF. DNA sequence: TGTGCCAGCAGCGATCAAACTCGGGGACTAGCCGATTCCTACGAGCAGTACTTC. The rearrangement combines TRBV2 with TRBJ2-7, and TRBD2 aligns with 9 junction nucleotides. Including cysteine and phenylalanine, the CDR3 has 18 amino acids. Left in the record is the CDR3 DNA by itself, 54 bases read in frame from the first base. V trim: 6 bases; J trim: 1 base; unmatched bases: 16. CDR1 and CDR2 are drawn from the germline V gene: SNHLY, FYNNEI. The CDR3 plus the reference TRBV2 and TRBJ2-7 genes for the other parts give the full variable domain: EPEVTQTPSHQVTQMGQEVILRCVPISNHLYFYWYRQILGQKVEFLVSFYNNEISEKSEIFDDQFSVERPDGSNFTLKIRSTKLEDSAMYFCASSDQTRGLADSYEQYFGPGTRLTVT.